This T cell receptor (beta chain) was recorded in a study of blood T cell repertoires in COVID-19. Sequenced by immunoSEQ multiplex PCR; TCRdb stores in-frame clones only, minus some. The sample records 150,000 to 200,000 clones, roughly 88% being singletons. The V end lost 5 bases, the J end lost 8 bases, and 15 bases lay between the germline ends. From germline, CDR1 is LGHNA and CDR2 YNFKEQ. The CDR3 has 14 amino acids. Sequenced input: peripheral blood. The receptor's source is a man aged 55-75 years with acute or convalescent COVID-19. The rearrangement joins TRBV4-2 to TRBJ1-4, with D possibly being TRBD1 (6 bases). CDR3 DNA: TGTGCCAGCAGCGAGGGGGGGGCAGGCGAAAAACTGTTTTTT. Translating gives CASSEGGAGEKLFF.